These 27 T cell receptor beta chains were all obtained from the same sample, sequenced in a study of identical twins. TCRdb used MiXCR to reprocess the 5' RACE reads, holding one entry per CDR3 protein. The table shows about 660,000 distinct CDR3 sequences, with approximately 9% occurring only once. These data were also filed under a second study, of yellow fever vaccine responses in identical twins.

The sequenced material came from PBMCs. These receptors all stem from a woman between 18 and 29 years old in good health.

This clonotype came up many times. This sequence joins TRBV20-1 and TRBJ2-5; D is uncertain. The CDR3 runs 12 residues. Between the trimmed V and J ends, which lost 3 bases and 4 bases, there was a span of 9 bases. Germline V gives CDR1 DFQATT, CDR2 SNEGSKA (reference sequence). CDR3 sequence (DNA): TGCAGTGCTAGTGGCCCCTCAGAGACCCAGTACTTC. Its translation: CSASGPSETQYF.

This clonotype appeared a few times. V and J are TRBV9 and TRBJ2-1, with TRBD2 matching over 8 bases. The CDR3 spans 16 residues. With V trimmed by 0 bases and J by 0 bases, 2 bases remained unmatched. The germline gives CDR1 SGDLS, CDR2 YYNGEE. The CDR3 is CASSVGGGSSYNEQFF. Here the CDR3 DNA reads TGTGCCAGCAGCGTAGGCGGGGGGAGCTCCTACAATGAGCAGTTCTTC.

Many counts were recorded for this clonotype. The gene calls are TRBV7-2 and TRBJ2-3; 8 bases agree with TRBD2. V dropped 5 bases and J dropped 1; count of bases not matched to a gene: 11. Germline V lookup: CDR1 SGHTA, CDR2 FQGNSA. The CDR3 has 17 residues. CDR3 sequence: CASSRRGPGGGTDTQYF. DNA of the CDR3: TGTGCCAGCAGCCGTAGGGGACCGGGAGGGGGCACAGATACGCAGTATTTT.

This clonotype was seen only a few times. V and J are TRBV6-4 and TRBJ2-3; 8 positions agree with TRBD2. CDR3 length equals 17 residues. CDR1 MRHNA and CDR2 SNTAGT come from the germline V gene. Unmatched junction bases numbered 7, after V lost 0 bases and J lost 2 bases. The CDR3 loop reads CASSDSRLAGPTDTQYF. The CDR3 region has the DNA TGTGCCAGCAGTGACTCGAGGCTAGCGGGTCCCACAGATACGCAGTATTTT.

The CDR3 region is CSVGDPAYEQYF. The DNA for the CDR3 is TGCAGCGTCGGGGACCCAGCCTACGAGCAGTACTTC. The V call is TRBV29-1, the J call TRBJ2-7; D is perhaps TRBD1 or TRBD2 (5 bases each). Between the trimmed V and J ends, which lost 6 bases and 2 bases, there was a span of 11 bases. This CDR3 comprises 12 residues. Germline CDR1 reads SQVTM; CDR2 reads ANQGSEA.

V gene TRBV28 combines with J gene TRBJ2-3, with D unresolved. In germline, CDR1 is MDHEN, CDR2 SYDVKM. CDR3 size: 15 residues. Deletions cut 0 bases from V and 0 bases from J, with 7 bases between. The CDR3 reads CASSLWAASTDTQYF. The CDR3 DNA reads as TGTGCCAGCAGTTTATGGGCGGCGAGCACAGATACGCAGTATTTT. The variable domain in full, completed from reference TRBV28 and TRBJ2-3, reads DVKVTQSSRYLVKRTGEKVFLECVQDMDHENMFWYRQDPGLGLRLIYFSYDVKMKEKGDIPEGYSVSREKKERFSLILESASTNQTSMYLCASSLWAASTDTQYFGPGTRLTVL.

This clonotype was recorded a few times. The chain has TRBV18 and TRBJ1-6, with 9 nucleotides matching TRBD1. Germline values: CDR1 KGHSH, CDR2 LQKENI. V was clipped by 3 bases and J by 5 bases; unmatched bases: 2. This CDR3 spans 15 amino acids. CDR3 DNA: TGTGCCAGCTCACCCCGACAGGGGGATAATTCACCCCTCCACTTT. Protein sequence: CASSPRQGDNSPLHF.

This clonotype appeared many times. The J gene is TRBJ2-6, the V gene TRBV7-9, with 9 bases that match TRBD1. From germline, CDR1 is SEHNR and CDR2 FQNEAQ (reference sequence). The CDR3 consists of 16 residues. V lost 5 bases, J lost 7 bases, and 9 bases stayed unmatched. DNA of the CDR3: TGTGCCAGCAGCCCCCCCGGGACAGGGCTAGCCAACGTCCTGACTTTC. Translated, it gives CASSPPGTGLANVLTF. Together with reference TRBV7-9 and TRBJ2-6, the CDR3 gives the full variable domain: DTGVSQNPRHKITKRGQNVTFRCDPISEHNRLYWYRQTLGQGPEFLTYFQNEAQLEKSRLLSDRFSAERPKGSFSTLEIQRTEQGDSAMYLCASSPPGTGLANVLTFGAGSRLTVL.

This clonotype was observed a few times. The chain employs TRBV5-1 and TRBJ1-4; TRBD1 is a possible D gene (5 bases). In germline, CDR1 is SGHRS, CDR2 YFSETQ. The CDR3 length is 19 residues. Trimming removed 0 bases at V and 0 bases at J, with 18 bases between. The DNA for the CDR3 is TGCGCCAGCAGCTTGGCTTCTTCGACAGCGTTTGCAACTAATGAAAAACTGTTTTTT. Translated: CASSLASSTAFATNEKLFF. The full variable domain, in which reference TRBV5-1 and TRBJ1-4 provide the parts outside the CDR3, is KAGVTQTPRYLIKTRGQQVTLSCSPISGHRSVSWYQQTPGQGLQFLFEYFSETQRNKGNFPGRFSGRQFSNSRSEMNVSTLELGDSALYLCASSLASSTAFATNEKLFFGSGTQLSVL.

The sample holds many counts of this clonotype. The chain has TRBV6-4 and TRBJ1-1, with 9 nucleotides matching TRBD1. Germline lookup yields CDR1 MRHNA and CDR2 SNTAGT. Germline trimming cut 0 bases from V and 5 bases from J; bases unmatched to any gene: 4. CDR3 length: 15 amino acids. Here the CDR3 DNA reads TGTGCCAGCAGTGACTCAGAGGACAGGGGAACTGAAGCTTTCTTT. Its translation is CASSDSEDRGTEAFF.

This clonotype was picked up a small number of times. The V and J genes are TRBV7-2 and TRBJ2-7; 11 nucleotides align to TRBD2. CDR1 is SGHTA, CDR2 FQGNSA, per germline. This CDR3 is built from 16 residues. The junction had 8 bases not matched to a gene; V was cut back by 2 bases and J by 5 bases. CDR3 residues: CASSLFAVTSGDEQYF. The CDR3 DNA follows: TGTGCCAGCAGCTTATTCGCTGTGACTAGCGGGGACGAGCAGTACTTC.

This clonotype turned up a few times. This chain joins TRBV5-4 and TRBJ2-7; no firm D call. The CDR3 is 13 residues long. Germline-derived CDR1 and CDR2 are SGHNT and YYREEE (reference sequence). V lost 6 bases and J lost 4, with 14 bases in between. In nucleotides, the CDR3 is TGTGCCAGCACCATCTCGCCTGGATACGAGCAGTACTTC. It is translated as CASTISPGYEQYF.

This clonotype was counted many times. J is TRBJ1-5 and V is TRBV27; no definite D call. This CDR3 has 15 amino acids. Germline loops: CDR1 MNHEY, CDR2 SMNVEV (reference sequence). V was clipped by 3 bases and J by 0 bases, with 9 bases between them. The CDR3 loop is CASSFEENSNQPQHF. CDR3 DNA sequence: TGTGCCAGCAGTTTTGAGGAGAATAGCAATCAGCCCCAGCATTTT.

V is TRBV27 and J is TRBJ2-3; TRBD2 aligns across 8 bases. Germline V gene sequence: CDR1 MNHEY, CDR2 SMNVEV (reference sequence). J gave up 3 bases and V 6 bases, and 11 bases lay outside the gene matches. This CDR3 contains 16 residues. The CDR3 spells CASRSPAGGSTDTQYF. Written as DNA, the CDR3 is TGTGCCAGCAGATCTCCCGCGGGAGGTAGTACAGATACGCAGTATTTT.

The chain links TRBV28 to TRBJ2-7; D remains unclear. Germline V gives CDR1 MDHEN, CDR2 SYDVKM. Trimming left V 5 bases short and J 2 bases short, with 13 bases between. This CDR3 region has 14 residues. The CDR3 sequence: CASSPPGSAYEQYF. CDR3 nucleotide sequence: TGTGCCAGCAGTCCCCCAGGATCCGCCTACGAGCAGTACTTC.

This clonotype was counted ten times or more. This rearrangement joins TRBV7-9 to TRBJ2-3; 12 positions match TRBD2. Germline V gives CDR1 SEHNR, CDR2 FQNEAQ (reference sequence). After removal of 5 bases from V and 4 bases from J, the junction contained 4 bases not matched to a gene. This CDR3 is 15 amino acids long. The CDR3 nucleotides are TGTGCCAGCAGCCCTAGCGGGGGGGCTTCAGATACGCAGTATTTT. Translating it yields CASSPSGGASDTQYF.

The table lists this clonotype with a few counts. The chain employs TRBV3-1 and TRBJ2-7, with D uncertain. The V and J ends lost 5 bases and 0 bases respectively, with 17 bases between them. Germline assignment: CDR1 LGHDT and CDR2 YNNKEL (reference sequence). This CDR3 is built from 16 residues. The CDR3 bases are TGTGCCAGCAGCATACTCCTCGGCAGGAACTCCTACGAGCAGTACTTC. Translation gives CASSILLGRNSYEQYF.

The sample holds many counts of this clonotype. The chain links TRBV29-1 to TRBJ2-7; 7 bases fit TRBD1. Germline V gene data show CDR1 as SQVTM and CDR2 as ANQGSEA. Trimming removed 8 bases from V and 2 bases from J; junction bases left unmatched: 6. This CDR3 is 12 amino acids long. The chain's CDR3 is CSFRGRAYEQYF. The CDR3 DNA sequence: TGCAGCTTCAGGGGGAGAGCCTACGAGCAGTACTTC.

This clonotype was observed a few times. The J gene is TRBJ2-1, the V gene TRBV7-2, with TRBD1 matching 9 bases. CDR3 length equals 14 residues. After removal of 1 base from V and 10 bases from J, the junction contained 5 bases not matched to a gene. Germline CDR1 and CDR2: SGHTA and FQGNSA. The CDR3: CASSLVGQGNEQFF. CDR3 nucleotides: TGTGCCAGCAGCTTAGTAGGACAGGGGAACGAGCAGTTCTTC. The full variable domain, with the rest looked up from reference TRBV7-2 and TRBJ2-1, is GAGVSQSPSNKVTEKGKDVELRCDPISGHTALYWYRQSLGQGLEFLIYFQGNSAPDKSGLPSDRFSAERTGGSVSTLTIQRTQQEDSAVYLCASSLVGQGNEQFFGPGTRLTVL.

There are a few counts of this clonotype. The junction departs from the called germline gene at one end, perhaps through a read error. The chain couples TRBV20-1 to TRBJ2-7; TRBD2 might be the D (6 bases). CDR1 and CDR2 (germline): DFQATT, SNEGSKA (reference sequence). There are 15 residues in the CDR3. CDR3 in DNA: TGCAGTGCACCCCCACTGGAACTAGCAACCTATGAGCAGTACTTC. This translates into CSAPPLELATYEQYF.

The chain recombines TRBV24-1 with TRBJ2-1; 9 nucleotides match TRBD1. The CDR3 consists of 15 residues. Trimming cost V 8 bases and J 4 bases; bases outside gene matches: 8. Germline V lookup: CDR1 KGHDR, CDR2 SFDVKD. The CDR3 nucleotides read TGTGCCACCACTACCGGGACAGGGATATACAATGAGCAGTTCTTC. Protein product: CATTTGTGIYNEQFF.

This clonotype was observed a few times. The chain recombines TRBV27 with TRBJ2-3; possible D gene TRBD2, 5 bases. Trimming removed 2 bases at V and 5 bases at J, with 11 bases between. CDR3 size: 14 residues. CDR1 and CDR2 from the germline V gene are MNHEY and SMNVEV (reference sequence). The CDR3 DNA reads TGTGCCAGCAGTTTAGAGGGCGAGAGAGATACGCAGTATTTT. It yields the protein CASSLEGERDTQYF.

This clonotype occurred a few times. The rearrangement links TRBV13 to TRBJ2-4, with D unresolved. The CDR3 consists of 16 residues. Germline V gene sequence: CDR1 PRHDT, CDR2 FYEKMQ (reference sequence). The germline V and J ends were trimmed by 3 bases and 0 bases, with 12 bases remaining between them. The CDR3 DNA is TGTGCCAGCAGCTTCCGGGCTCTACTAGCCAAAAACATTCAGTACTTC. It encodes CASSFRALLAKNIQYF.

This chain joins TRBV12-3 or TRBV12-4 and TRBJ1-2; tentatively, D is TRBD1 (5 bases). The CDR3 length is 12 residues. V was trimmed by 8 bases and J by 0 bases, leaving 7 bases between them. The CDR3 bases are TGTGCCAGCGCAGGGCCTAACTATGGCTACACCTTC. This sequence encodes CASAGPNYGYTF.

The rearrangement joins TRBV5-6 to TRBJ2-1, with 13 bases lining up with TRBD2. Germline V gives CDR1 SGHDT, CDR2 YYEEEE. V was pared by 6 bases and J by 3 bases, with 18 bases of the junction left unmatched. The CDR3 is 20 residues long. The CDR3 DNA follows: TGTGCCAGCAAAAAGACAGGGCGGACTAGCGGGGGACCCCGCTACAATGAGCAGTTCTTC. Translation: CASKKTGRTSGGPRYNEQFF.

The sample holds many counts of this clonotype. The chain has TRBV29-1 and TRBJ2-1; 9 bases agree with TRBD2. This CDR3 has 17 amino acids. Germline V gene data show CDR1 as SQVTM and CDR2 as ANQGSEA. With V trimmed by 0 bases and J by 0 bases, 6 bases remained unmatched. The CDR3 sequence is CSVEETSGRSSYNEQFF. The CDR3, as DNA: TGCAGCGTTGAAGAGACTAGCGGCCGTAGCTCCTACAATGAGCAGTTCTTC.

This clonotype was counted a few times. The V call is TRBV7-9, the J call TRBJ2-7; tentative D call: TRBD1 (7 bases). The CDR3 contains 14 residues. Trimming pared 5 bases from V and 7 bases from J, leaving 18 bases between. Germline CDR1 reads SEHNR; CDR2 reads FQNEAQ (reference sequence). The CDR3 DNA sequence: TGTGCCAGCAGCCCATCAGGGGGGTCGCAAGAGCAGTACTTC. It is translated as CASSPSGGSQEQYF.